A single sample gave rise to the 16 T cell receptor beta chains below, sequenced in a study of CD8 T cells in Susac syndrome. Random hexamers served to reverse transcribe about 0.45 to 1 ug RNA. TCRdb re-called the immunoSEQ multiplex PCR reads with MiXCR, one entry per CDR3 protein. Among about 200,000 distinct CDR3 sequences, over 75% were seen once, and the ten largest hold about 0.09%. Sequenced: CD4+ T cells from PBMCs. Receptor source: a human donor with Susac syndrome.

The genes are TRBV6-1 and TRBJ2-5; D is possibly TRBD1 or TRBD2 (5 bases each). V was cut by 7 bases and J by 6 bases, with 21 bases left in between. CDR1 is MNHNS and CDR2 is SASEGT in the germline V gene. This CDR3 comprises 15 residues. CDR3 bases: TGTGCCAGCAATGGTATGGGACGACCGGTGCAGACCCAGTACTTC. Protein sequence: CASNGMGRPVQTQYF.

V and J are TRBV11-2 and TRBJ2-5, with D unclear. V gave up 5 bases and J gave up 0 bases, with 7 bases separating them. Germline V gene lookup returns CDR1 SGHAT and CDR2 FQNNGV. This CDR3 has 13 residues. The CDR3 loop is CASSLTDQETQYF. CDR3 DNA sequence: TGTGCCAGCAGCCTTACAGACCAAGAGACCCAGTACTTC.

This sequence joins TRBV20-1 and TRBJ2-1; possibly TRBD2 for D (6 bases). CDR1 and CDR2 from the germline V gene are DFQATT and SNEGSKA (reference sequence). The CDR3 sequence is 15 residues long. V shed 6 bases and J shed 8 bases, with 23 bases lying between them. CDR3 nucleotides: TGCAGTGCCACTCAGGGTTTTTCGGGGGACGATGAGCAGTTCTTC. Its protein is CSATQGFSGDDEQFF.

The chain combines TRBV3-1 with TRBJ2-7, with D uncertain. The CDR3 has 12 amino acids. CDR1 and CDR2 (germline): LGHDT, YNNKEL (reference sequence). Trimming pared 3 bases from V and 2 bases from J, leaving 5 bases between. CDR3 DNA sequence: TGTGCCAGCAGCCAGCTGCCCTACGAGCAGTACTTC. Residues: CASSQLPYEQYF.

The chain is built from TRBV3-1 and TRBJ2-6; D unclear. Germline CDR1 and CDR2: LGHDT and YNNKEL (reference sequence). CDR3 size: 15 residues. Trimming shortened V by 4 bases and J by 1 base, and 8 bases separated the two germline ends. The CDR3 is CASSPSLSGANVLTF. DNA for the CDR3: TGTGCCAGCAGCCCCTCTTTATCTGGGGCCAACGTCCTGACTTTC.

The chain carries TRBV12-3 or TRBV12-4 and TRBJ1-1; maybe TRBD1 (6 bases). This CDR3 contains 15 residues. V was trimmed by 4 bases and J by 6 bases, leaving 18 bases between them. DNA of the CDR3: TGTGCCAGCAGTTCCCTCAGGGGCCGCGTCCCTGAAGCTTTCTTT. Residues: CASSSLRGRVPEAFF.

V is TRBV5-1 and J is TRBJ1-6; D not certain. The CDR3 runs 14 residues. CDR1 and CDR2 from the germline V gene are SGHRS and YFSETQ. Trimming took 0 bases from V and 14 from J, leaving 15 bases between them. The CDR3 region is CASSLANRGNTLHF. For the CDR3, the DNA is TGCGCCAGCAGCTTGGCCAACAGAGGGAACACCCTCCACTTT.

The chain combines TRBV7-3 with TRBJ2-7; tentative D call: TRBD2 (5 bases). CDR3 length: 15 amino acids. Germline assignment: CDR1 SGHTA and CDR2 FQGTGA. Trimming left V 2 bases short and J 6 bases short, with 17 bases between. The CDR3 DNA follows: TGTGCCAGCAGCTTACCTAGCCATACATCCCCCGAGCAGTACTTC. Its protein product is CASSLPSHTSPEQYF. Using reference TRBV7-3 and TRBJ2-7 for the parts outside the CDR3, the full variable domain is GAGVSQTPSNKVTEKGKYVELRCDPISGHTALYWYRQSLGQGPEFLIYFQGTGAADDSGLPNDRFFAVRPEGSVSTLKIQRTERGDSAVYLCASSLPSHTSPEQYFGPGTRLTVT.

This chain connects TRBV27 to TRBJ2-3; the match to TRBD2 covers 10 bases. CDR3 length: 17 residues. Germline loops: CDR1 MNHEY, CDR2 SMNVEV (reference sequence). V gave up 2 bases and J gave up 6 bases; unmatched junction bases: 11. The CDR3 reads CASSLKASGSVRDTQYF. CDR3 sequence (DNA): TGTGCCAGCAGTTTAAAAGCTAGCGGGAGTGTTAGGGATACGCAGTATTTT.

The chain couples TRBV28 to TRBJ2-7, with a tentative D call TRBD1 (5 bases). The germline gives CDR1 MDHEN, CDR2 SYDVKM. The CDR3 runs 14 residues. V was trimmed by 4 bases and J by 3 bases, leaving 13 bases between them. The CDR3 is CASSSATASYEQYF. CDR3 sequence (DNA): TGTGCCAGCAGTTCGGCGACAGCGAGCTACGAGCAGTACTTC.

The rearrangement uses TRBV19 and TRBJ1-2; D is ambiguous. Germline CDR1 LNHDA, CDR2 SQIVND (reference sequence). The V end lost 6 bases, the J end lost 1 base, and 12 bases lay between the germline ends. CDR3 length equals 14 residues. The CDR3 region is CASSQWEGNYGYTF. The CDR3 bases are TGTGCCAGTAGCCAATGGGAGGGTAACTATGGCTACACCTTC.

The V call is TRBV12-3 or TRBV12-4, the J call TRBJ1-6; D not resolved. This CDR3 is 14 amino acids long. The germline V and J ends were trimmed by 5 bases and 8 bases, with 13 bases remaining between them. The CDR3 reads CASSPSRSHSPLHF. In nucleotides, the CDR3 is TGTGCCAGCAGTCCATCTCGATCCCATTCACCCCTCCACTTT.

A single count supports this clonotype. CDR3 loop: CASSPRGRETTGELFF. CDR3 nucleotide sequence: TGTGCCAGCAGCCCTCGGGGGCGGGAGACCACCGGGGAGCTGTTTTTT. The chain recombines TRBV7-9 with TRBJ2-2, with a tentative D call TRBD2 (7 bases). Per germline, CDR1 SEHNR and CDR2 FQNEAQ (reference sequence). V shed 5 bases and J shed 4 bases, with 17 bases lying between them. CDR3 length: 16 amino acids.

The V gene is TRBV5-4, the J gene TRBJ1-6; 8 bases are shared with TRBD1. The V gene end was trimmed by 3 bases and the J gene end by 14 bases; junction bases not matched to a gene: 4. CDR3 length: 12 residues. CDR1 and CDR2 from the germline V gene are SGHNT and YYREEE (reference sequence). CDR3 residues: CASSWDRNSLHF. CDR3 in DNA: TGTGCCAGCAGCTGGGACAGGAATTCCCTCCACTTT.

The chain combines TRBV19 with TRBJ2-1; 11 bases align to TRBD2. Trimming took 9 bases from V and 8 from J; bases not matched to a gene: 9. Germline values: CDR1 LNHDA, CDR2 SQIVND (reference sequence). The CDR3 length is 14 residues. The CDR3 DNA is TGTGCCAGCCAAGGGCTAGCGGGAGGCCATGAGCAGTTCTTC. It yields the protein CASQGLAGGHEQFF.

The chain has TRBV5-1 and TRBJ1-2, with a weak D call TRBD1 (6 bases). V was clipped by 4 bases and J by 5 bases, with 9 bases between them. The CDR3 has 12 residues. Germline-derived CDR1 and CDR2 are SGHRS and YFSETQ. In DNA, the CDR3 is TGCGCCAGCAGCCCAGGACAGTATGGCTACACCTTC. It is translated as CASSPGQYGYTF. Together with reference TRBV5-1 and TRBJ1-2, the CDR3 gives the full variable domain: KAGVTQTPRYLIKTRGQQVTLSCSPISGHRSVSWYQQTPGQGLQFLFEYFSETQRNKGNFPGRFSGRQFSNSRSEMNVSTLELGDSALYLCASSPGQYGYTFGSGTRLTVV.